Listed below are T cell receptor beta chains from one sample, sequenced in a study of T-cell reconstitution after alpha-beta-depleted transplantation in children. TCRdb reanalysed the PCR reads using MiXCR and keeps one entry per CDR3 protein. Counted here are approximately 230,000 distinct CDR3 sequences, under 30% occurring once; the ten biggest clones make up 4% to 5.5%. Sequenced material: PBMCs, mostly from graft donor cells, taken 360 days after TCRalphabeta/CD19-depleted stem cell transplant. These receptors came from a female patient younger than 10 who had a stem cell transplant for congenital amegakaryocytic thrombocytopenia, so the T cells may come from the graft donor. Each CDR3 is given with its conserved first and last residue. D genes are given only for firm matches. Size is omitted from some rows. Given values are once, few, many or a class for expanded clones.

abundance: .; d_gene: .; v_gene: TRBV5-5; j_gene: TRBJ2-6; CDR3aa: CASSLASGANVLTF; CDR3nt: TGTGCCAGCAGCTTGGCCTCTGGGGCCAACGTCCTGACTTTC
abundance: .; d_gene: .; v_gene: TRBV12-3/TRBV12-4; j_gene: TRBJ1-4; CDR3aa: CASSLGVRQNEKLFF; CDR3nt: TGTGCCAGCAGTTTAGGGGTACGTCAGAATGAAAAACTGTTTTTT
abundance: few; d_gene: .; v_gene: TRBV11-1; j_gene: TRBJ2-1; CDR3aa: CASSIRTEQFF; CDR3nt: TGTGCCAGCAGCATTAGGACCGAGCAGTTCTTC
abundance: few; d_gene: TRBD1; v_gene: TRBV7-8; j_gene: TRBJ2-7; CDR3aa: CASSSDRDPPIPYEQYF; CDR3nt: TGTGCCAGCAGCTCGGACAGGGATCCCCCTATACCTTACGAGCAGTACTTC
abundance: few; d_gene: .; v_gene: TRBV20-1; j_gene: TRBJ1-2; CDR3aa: CSARLPGLYGYTF; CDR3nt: TGCAGTGCTAGATTGCCAGGGCTGTATGGCTACACCTTC
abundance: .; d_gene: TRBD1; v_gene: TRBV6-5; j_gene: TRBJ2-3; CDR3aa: CASSYDRVSDTQYF; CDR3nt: TGTGCCAGCAGTTACGACAGGGTTTCAGATACGCAGTATTTT
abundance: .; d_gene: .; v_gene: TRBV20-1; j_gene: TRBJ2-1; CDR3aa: CSASSEFSYNEQFF; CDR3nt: TGCAGTGCTAGCAGCGAGTTTTCCTACAATGAGCAGTTCTTC
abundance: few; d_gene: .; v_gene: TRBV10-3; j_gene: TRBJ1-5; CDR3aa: CAISDSGYSNQPQHF; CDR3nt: TGTGCCATCAGTGACTCGGGCTATAGCAATCAGCCCCAGCATTTT
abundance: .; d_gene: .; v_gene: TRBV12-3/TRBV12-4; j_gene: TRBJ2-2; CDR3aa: CASSLRAYTGELFF; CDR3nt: TGTGCCAGCAGTTTGCGGGCTTATACCGGGGAGCTGTTTTTT
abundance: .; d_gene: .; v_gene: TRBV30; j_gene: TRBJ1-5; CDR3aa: CAWSVLWQVRWPQHF; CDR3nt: TGTGCCTGGAGTGTATTATGGCAGGTGAGGTGGCCCCAGCATTTT
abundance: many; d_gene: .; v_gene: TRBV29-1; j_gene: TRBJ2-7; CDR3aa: CSAKEGPSMGEQYF; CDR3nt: TGCAGCGCTAAGGAGGGACCCTCAATGGGCGAGCAGTACTTC
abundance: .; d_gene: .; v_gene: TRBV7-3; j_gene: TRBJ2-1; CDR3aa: CASSLKGQLGANEQFF; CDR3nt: TGTGCCAGCAGCTTAAAGGGGCAGCTGGGGGCCAATGAGCAGTTCTTC
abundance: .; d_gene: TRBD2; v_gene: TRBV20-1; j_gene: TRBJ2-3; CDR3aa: CSARVPSGIDTQYF; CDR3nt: TGCAGTGCTAGAGTCCCCAGCGGGATAGATACGCAGTATTTT
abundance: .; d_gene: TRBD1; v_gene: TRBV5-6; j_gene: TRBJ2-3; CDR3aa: CASSEEPGQGTTQYF; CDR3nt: TGTGCCAGCAGCGAAGAACCGGGACAGGGGACCACGCAGTATTTT
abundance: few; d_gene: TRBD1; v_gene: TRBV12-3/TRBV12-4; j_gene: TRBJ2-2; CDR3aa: CASRGTGYPGELFF; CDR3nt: TGTGCCAGCAGGGGGACAGGGTACCCCGGGGAGCTGTTTTTT
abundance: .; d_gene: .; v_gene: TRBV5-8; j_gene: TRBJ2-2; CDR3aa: CASSFRWKGVWPGELFF; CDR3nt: TGTGCCAGCAGCTTCAGGTGGAAGGGGGTTTGGCCCGGGGAGCTGTTTTTT
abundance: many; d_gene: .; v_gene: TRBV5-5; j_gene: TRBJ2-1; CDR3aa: CASSLSGESSYNEQFF; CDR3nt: TGTGCCAGCAGCTTGTCCGGGGAGAGCTCCTACAATGAGCAGTTCTTC
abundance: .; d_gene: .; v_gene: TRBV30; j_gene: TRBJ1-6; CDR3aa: CAWSERAVTPLHF; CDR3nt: TGTGCCTGGAGTGAGCGGGCCGTGACACCCCTCCACTTT
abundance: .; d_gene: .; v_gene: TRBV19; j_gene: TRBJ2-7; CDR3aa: CASSSRQAHEQYF; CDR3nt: TGTGCCAGTAGTTCCCGACAGGCCCACGAGCAGTACTTC
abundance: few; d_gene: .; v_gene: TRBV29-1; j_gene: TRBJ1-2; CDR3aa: CSVRSRIDYGYTF; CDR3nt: TGCAGCGTCAGATCGAGGATTGACTATGGCTACACCTTC
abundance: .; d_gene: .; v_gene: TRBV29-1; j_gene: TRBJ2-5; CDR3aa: CSVSRLQETQYF; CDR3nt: TGCAGCGTTAGCAGGCTGCAAGAGACCCAGTACTTC
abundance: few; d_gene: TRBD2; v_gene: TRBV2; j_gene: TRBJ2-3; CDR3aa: CASSLSGTRSTDTQYF; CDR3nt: TGTGCCAGCAGTCTATCCGGGACTAGGAGCACAGATACGCAGTATTTT
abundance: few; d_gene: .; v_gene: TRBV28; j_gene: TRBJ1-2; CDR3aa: CAAEAHHSVSDYGYTF; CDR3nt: TGTGCCGCGGAGGCTCACCACAGCGTATCAGACTATGGCTACACCTTC
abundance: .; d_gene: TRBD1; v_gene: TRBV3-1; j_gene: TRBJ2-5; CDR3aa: CASTRDRVQETQYF; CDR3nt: TGTGCCAGCACCCGGGACAGGGTTCAAGAGACCCAGTACTTC
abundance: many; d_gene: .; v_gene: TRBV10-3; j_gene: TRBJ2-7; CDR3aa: CAISRADGSTSYEQYF; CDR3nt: TGTGCCATCAGTCGAGCTGACGGAAGTACCTCCTACGAGCAGTACTTC
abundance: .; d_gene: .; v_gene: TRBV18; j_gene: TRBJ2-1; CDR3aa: CASSPRSMSSYNEQFF; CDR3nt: TGTGCCAGCTCACCACGGTCTATGAGCTCCTACAATGAGCAGTTCTTC
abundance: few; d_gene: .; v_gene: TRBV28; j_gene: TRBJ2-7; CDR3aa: CASTHQSETPYEQYF; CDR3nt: TGTGCCAGCACTCACCAGTCGGAGACTCCCTACGAGCAGTACTTC
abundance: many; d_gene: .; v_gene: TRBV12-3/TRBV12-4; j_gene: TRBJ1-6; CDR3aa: CASKGTTGSPLHF; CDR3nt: TGTGCCAGCAAAGGGACTACGGGTTCACCCCTCCACTTT
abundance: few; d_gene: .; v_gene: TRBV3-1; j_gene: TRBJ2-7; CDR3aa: CASSQSKYEQYF; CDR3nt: TGTGCCAGCAGCCAATCTAAATACGAGCAGTACTTC
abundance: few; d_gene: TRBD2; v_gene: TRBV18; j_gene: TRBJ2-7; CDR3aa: CASSLGLADNEQYF; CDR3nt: TGTGCCAGCTCCCTCGGTCTAGCGGATAACGAGCAGTACTTC
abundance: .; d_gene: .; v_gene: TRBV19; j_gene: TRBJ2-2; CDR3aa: CASSIPVGSAGELFF; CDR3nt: TGTGCCAGTAGTATACCAGTCGGGAGTGCCGGGGAGCTGTTTTTT
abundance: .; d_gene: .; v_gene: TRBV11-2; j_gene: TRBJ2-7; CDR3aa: CASSLSISPEQYF; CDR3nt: TGTGCCAGCAGCTTAAGTATTAGCCCCGAGCAGTACTTC
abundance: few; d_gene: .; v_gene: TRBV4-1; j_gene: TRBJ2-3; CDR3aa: CASSQRGQWGTDTQYF; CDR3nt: TGCGCCAGCAGCCAACGTGGACAATGGGGCACAGATACGCAGTATTTT
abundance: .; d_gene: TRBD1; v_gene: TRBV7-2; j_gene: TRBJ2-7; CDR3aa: CTSSPSDRGYEQYF; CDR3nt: TGTACCAGCAGCCCCTCCGACAGGGGATACGAGCAGTACTTC
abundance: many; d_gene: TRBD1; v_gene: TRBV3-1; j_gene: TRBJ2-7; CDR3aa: CASSQDRTGFYEQYF; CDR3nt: TGTGCCAGCAGCCAAGATAGGACAGGATTCTACGAGCAGTACTTC
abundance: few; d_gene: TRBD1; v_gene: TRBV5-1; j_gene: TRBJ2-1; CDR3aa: CASRRAGGNEQFF; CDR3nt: TGCGCCAGCAGGAGGGCAGGGGGCAATGAGCAGTTCTTC
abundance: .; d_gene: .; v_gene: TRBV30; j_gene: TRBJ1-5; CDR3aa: CAWSVGFLNQPQHF; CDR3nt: TGTGCCTGGAGTGTAGGATTTCTCAATCAGCCCCAGCATTTT
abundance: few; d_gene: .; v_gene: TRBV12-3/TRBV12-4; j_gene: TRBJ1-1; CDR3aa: CASRPAMNTEAFF; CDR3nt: TGTGCCAGCAGACCAGCTATGAACACTGAAGCTTTCTTT
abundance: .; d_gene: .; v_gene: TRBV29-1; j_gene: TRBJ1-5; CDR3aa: CSVAEGVGNQPQHF; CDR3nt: TGCAGCGTCGCTGAGGGGGTGGGCAATCAGCCCCAGCATTTT